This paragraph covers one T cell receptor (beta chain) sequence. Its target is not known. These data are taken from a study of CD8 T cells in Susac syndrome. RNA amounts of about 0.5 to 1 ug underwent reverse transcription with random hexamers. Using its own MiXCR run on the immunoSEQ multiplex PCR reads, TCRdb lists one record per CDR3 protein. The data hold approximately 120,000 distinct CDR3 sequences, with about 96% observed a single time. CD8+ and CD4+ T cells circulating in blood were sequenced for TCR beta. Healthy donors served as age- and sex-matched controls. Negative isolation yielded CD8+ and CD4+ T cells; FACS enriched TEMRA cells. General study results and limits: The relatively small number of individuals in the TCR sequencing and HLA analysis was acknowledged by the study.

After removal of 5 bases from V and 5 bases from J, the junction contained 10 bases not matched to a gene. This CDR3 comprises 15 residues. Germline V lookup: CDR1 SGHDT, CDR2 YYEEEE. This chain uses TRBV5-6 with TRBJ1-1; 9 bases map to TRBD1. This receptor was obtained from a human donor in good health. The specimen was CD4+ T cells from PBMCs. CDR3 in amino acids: CASSFYGTGRTEAFF. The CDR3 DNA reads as TGTGCCAGCAGTTTTTATGGGACAGGGAGGACTGAAGCTTTCTTT.